The entry below gives a single T cell receptor beta chain sequence along with its context. The data are from a study of blood T cell repertoires in COVID-19. Study information: Acute-phase and convalescent COVID-19 samples originated in the United States, Italy and Spain. Nucleic acid was either cDNA or gDNA, and it came from T cells, B-cell-depleted T cells, or PBMCs.

The length of the CDR3 is 17 residues. V was pared by 1 base and J by 8 bases, with 12 bases of the junction left unmatched. CDR1 MGHRA and CDR2 YSYEKL come from the germline V gene. In the original analysis: Estimates of nucleated cell counts were drawn from the amplification of reference gene primers. Here immunoSEQ multiplex PCR was the method, and the copy in TCRdb shows in-frame clones only, minus some. Clone size and V and J calls were adopted from that table, with D and trimming inferred from the DNA. Here the sample spans around 1,800 clones, 65% to 70% being singletons. The receptor's source is a man aged 70 or older with active COVID-19. Input material: peripheral blood. The chain has TRBV4-1 and TRBJ2-1; TRBD2 aligns across 9 bases. This CDR3 is CASSQASGRTWGDEQFF. The CDR3 nucleotides are TGCGCCAGCAGCCAAGCGAGCGGGAGGACTTGGGGGGATGAGCAGTTCTTC.